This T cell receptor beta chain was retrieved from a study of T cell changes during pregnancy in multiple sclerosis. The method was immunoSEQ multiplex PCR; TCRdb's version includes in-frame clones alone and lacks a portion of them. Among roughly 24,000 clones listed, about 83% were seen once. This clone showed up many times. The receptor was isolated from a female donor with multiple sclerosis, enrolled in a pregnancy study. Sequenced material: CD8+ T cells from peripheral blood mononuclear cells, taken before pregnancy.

CDR3: CASSPRPLAHYEQYF. CDR3 bases: TGTGCCAGCAGCCCGAGACCGTTAGCCCACTACGAGCAGTACTTC. V gene TRBV7-2 combines with J gene TRBJ2-7, with unresolved D. Germline V gives CDR1 SGHTA, CDR2 FQGNSA. The length of the CDR3 is 15 residues. V lost 5 bases, J lost 3 bases, and 17 bases lay in between.